The clone carrying this T cell receptor beta chain was seen a handful of times. As yet, its antigen is unknown. This specimen belongs to a study of radiation and T cells in renal cell carcinoma. The germline CDR1 and CDR2 sequences are SGHTA and FQGNSA. V was clipped by 6 bases and J by 0 bases; unmatched bases: 2. CDR3 length: 14 amino acids. Overall study results and limits: From baseline, blood top tumor clonotypes peaked at 2 weeks post-radiation. Without pretreatment biopsies, baseline tumor clonotype presence was undetermined.

Documented time point: baseline pretreatment blood. Sample treatment: 15 Gy SBRT to primary tumor, nephrectomy 4 weeks later. Radiation-treated patients gave blood at baseline, week 2 and week 4. Clones were sequenced by immunoSEQ multiplex PCR, and TCRdb holds only the in-frame ones, with some missing. The table includes about 88,000 clones, 65% to 90% detected once. The rearrangement uses TRBV7-2 and TRBJ1-1, with 9 positions matching TRBD1. Specimen: blood, collected from a patient whose treatment included radiotherapy and nephrectomy. This clonotype originated in a man aged 50-59 years with renal cell carcinoma. The CDR3 is CASRGQGLNTEAFF. The CDR3 bases are TGTGCCAGCAGGGGACAGGGCTTGAACACTGAAGCTTTCTTT.